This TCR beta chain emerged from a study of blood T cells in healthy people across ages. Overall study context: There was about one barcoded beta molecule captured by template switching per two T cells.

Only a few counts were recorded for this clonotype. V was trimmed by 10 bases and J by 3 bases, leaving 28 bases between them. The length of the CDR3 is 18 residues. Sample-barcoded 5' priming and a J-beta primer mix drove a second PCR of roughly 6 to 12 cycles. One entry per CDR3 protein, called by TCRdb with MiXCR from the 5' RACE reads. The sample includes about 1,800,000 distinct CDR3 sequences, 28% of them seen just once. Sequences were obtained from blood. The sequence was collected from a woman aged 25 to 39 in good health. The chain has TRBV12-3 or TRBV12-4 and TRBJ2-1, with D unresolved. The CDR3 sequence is CANAATPYKDNFYNEQFF. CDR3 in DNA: TGTGCCAACGCCGCCACACCCTACAAGGATAATTTCTACAATGAGCAGTTCTTC.